A single sample gave rise to the 25 T cell receptor beta chains below, sequenced in a study of cytomegalovirus exposure and HLA in healthy donors. Primers included in the PCR were 60 Vbeta and 13 Jbeta primers. TCRdb's copy holds only in-frame clones and misses some; the assay was immunoSEQ multiplex PCR. The table lists about 98,000 clones, around 77% of them singletons. The source material was PBMCs. These receptors all stem from a male donor in good health and CMV-seropositive.

The sample holds one count of this clone. The chain links TRBV7-9 to TRBJ2-3; 9 positions match TRBD2. The CDR3 sequence is 17 residues long. CDR1 and CDR2 from the germline V gene are SEHNR and FQNEAQ (reference sequence). V was clipped by 2 bases and J by 2 bases; unmatched bases: 8. For the CDR3, the DNA is TGTGCCAGCAGCTTACCGACTAGCGGACATTTCACAGATACGCAGTATTTT. This encodes CASSLPTSGHFTDTQYF. Looking up the rest from reference TRBV7-9 and TRBJ2-3 gives the full variable domain: DTGVSQNPRHKITKRGQNVTFRCDPISEHNRLYWYRQTLGQGPEFLTYFQNEAQLEKSRLLSDRFSAERPKGSFSTLEIQRTEQGDSAMYLCASSLPTSGHFTDTQYFGPGTRLTVL.

The rearrangement uses TRBV27 and TRBJ2-3; TRBD2 matches 11 bases. The CDR3 extends over 15 amino acids. Unmatched junction bases numbered 5, after V lost 6 bases and J lost 3 bases. Looked up from germline, CDR1 is MNHEY and CDR2 is SMNVEV (reference sequence). The CDR3 sequence is CASRALAGGTDTQYF. CDR3 nucleotide sequence: TGTGCCAGCAGGGCGCTAGCGGGAGGTACAGATACGCAGTATTTT.

This clone was seen just once. The rearrangement links TRBV28 to TRBJ1-1, with 7 bases fitting TRBD1. The CDR3 has 15 amino acids. V lost 6 bases and J lost 6; bases outside the gene matches: 13. The germline gives CDR1 MDHEN, CDR2 SYDVKM. The CDR3 sequence is CASRSPRGVFSEAFF. The DNA of the CDR3 is TGTGCCAGCAGGAGTCCCAGGGGGGTTTTTTCTGAAGCTTTCTTT.

The V gene is TRBV6-1, the J gene TRBJ1-4; 7 bases are a match to TRBD1. Germline V lookup: CDR1 MNHNS, CDR2 SASEGT. The length of the CDR3 is 15 residues. V lost 1 base and J lost 5; bases outside the gene matches: 4. CDR3 protein: CASSEGGTVNEKLFF. The CDR3 DNA reads as TGTGCCAGCAGTGAAGGCGGGACAGTCAATGAAAAACTGTTTTTT.

This clone appeared a few times. This rearrangement joins TRBV6-6 to TRBJ1-1; D might be TRBD1 (6 bases). Trimming stripped 5 bases from V and 8 bases from J, with 18 bases between. The CDR3 has 14 amino acids. Per germline, CDR1 MNHNY and CDR2 SVGAGI (reference sequence). CDR3 in DNA: TGTGCCAGCAGTCCTTCGGGAGGGGGTGAAGAAGCTTTCTTT. As protein: CASSPSGGGEEAFF.

The CDR3 reads CASSQGEWRNTEAFF. The CDR3 DNA is TGCGCCAGCAGCCAAGGTGAGTGGAGGAACACTGAAGCTTTCTTT. This chain links TRBV4-3 with TRBJ1-1; no reliable D call. CDR3 length: 15 residues. The germline gives CDR1 LGHNA, CDR2 YSLEER. V shed 1 base and J shed 1 base, with 10 bases lying between them.

Of note for this clone: The conserved final phenylalanine or tryptophan is absent from the CDR3, which likely points to a read error. The rearrangement joins TRBV5-4 to TRBJ2-7; TRBD2 matches at 13 bases. The CDR3 loop spans 16 amino acids. Germline trimming cut 4 bases from V and 5 bases from J; bases unmatched to any gene: 9. Germline loops: CDR1 SGHNT, CDR2 YYREEE (reference sequence). In nucleotides, the CDR3 is TGTGCCAGCAGCCCCGGCGGGACTAGCGGGATCGACGAGCAGTACTCC. This sequence encodes CASSPGGTSGIDEQYS.

V and J are TRBV10-3 and TRBJ1-1; 7 positions match TRBD1. After removal of 0 bases from V and 4 bases from J, the junction contained 8 bases not matched to a gene. Germline V gene lookup returns CDR1 ENHRY and CDR2 SYGVKD. This CDR3 contains 16 residues. The CDR3 reads CAISESLGQVGTEAFF. Here the CDR3 DNA reads TGTGCCATCAGTGAGTCCTTAGGACAGGTTGGCACTGAAGCTTTCTTT.

This clone was seen only a few times. The V gene is TRBV5-8, the J gene TRBJ1-5, with D possibly matching TRBD1 (6 bases). V gave up 1 base and J gave up 7 bases, with 24 bases separating them. Germline CDR1 SGHTS, CDR2 YDEGEE. CDR3 length: 18 residues. The CDR3 protein is CASSLYIRADSGKQPQHF. The CDR3 DNA sequence: TGTGCCAGCAGCTTGTATATTAGAGCGGACAGCGGAAAGCAGCCCCAGCATTTT.

The chain links TRBV6-1 to TRBJ2-7; 8 nucleotides line up with TRBD1. Germline V gene sequence: CDR1 MNHNS, CDR2 SASEGT. J was trimmed by 7 bases and V by 2 bases; bases with no gene match: 10. This CDR3 comprises 15 residues. CDR3 DNA: TGTGCCAGCAGTGAATTCAGGGGGCTAACGTTGGAGCAGTACTTC. Translating it yields CASSEFRGLTLEQYF.

Note on this clone: One end of the junction is discordant with germline, which a read error may explain. The chain is built from TRBV7-9 and TRBJ1-1, with D tentatively TRBD1 (5 bases). The CDR3 has 14 residues. CDR1 is SEHNR and CDR2 is FQNEAQ in the germline V gene (reference sequence). The CDR3, as DNA: TGTTCCAGCAGCCCCCAGGGATTGCGGACTGAAGCTTTCTTT. Residues: CSSSPQGLRTEAFF.

Of note for this clone: A junction boundary mismatches the germline segment, possibly from a read error. V usage is TRBV6-5 and J usage is TRBJ1-1; tentative D call: TRBD1 (5 bases). From germline, CDR1 is MNHEY and CDR2 SVGAGI. This CDR3 region has 13 residues. The CDR3: CASSYEGGTVGIF. The CDR3 bases are TGTGCCAGCAGTTACGAAGGAGGGACCGTCGGAATCTTT.

In its sample, this clone was seen a few times. The chain links TRBV11-3 to TRBJ2-6, with D uncertain. V was trimmed by 0 bases and J by 8 bases, leaving 8 bases between them. Germline lookup yields CDR1 SGHNT and CDR2 YENEEA. The CDR3 consists of 14 residues. CDR3 sequence (DNA): TGTGCCAGCAGCTTAGATCGGAGTTCCAACGTCCTGACTTTC. Translating gives CASSLDRSSNVLTF.

This clone appeared a few times. The chain carries TRBV2 and TRBJ2-7, with TRBD2 identical over 8 bases. The CDR3 has 14 amino acids. Trimming removed 0 bases from V and 4 bases from J; junction bases left unmatched: 2. CDR1 SNHLY and CDR2 FYNNEI come from the germline V gene. For the CDR3, the DNA is TGTGCCAGCAGTGAAGCGAGCGGGAGTTACGAGCAGTACTTC. Its translation: CASSEASGSYEQYF.

The chain is built from TRBV7-6 and TRBJ2-2; TRBD1 matches at 8 bases. The V gene's germline CDR1 is SGHVS and CDR2 FNYEAQ. V shed 4 bases, J shed 5 bases, and the junction held 6 bases outside the gene matches. There are 15 residues in the CDR3. CDR3 sequence reads: CASSSGTGWTGELFF. In DNA form, the CDR3 reads TGTGCCAGCAGCTCCGGGACAGGTTGGACCGGGGAGCTGTTTTTT.

The chain links TRBV5-5 to TRBJ2-7; perhaps TRBD2 as D (5 bases). The CDR3 consists of 16 residues. CDR1 and CDR2 (germline): SGHKS, YYEKEE (reference sequence). V was trimmed by 1 base and J by 1 base, leaving 15 bases between them. The CDR3 protein is CASSLSGVGFSYEQYF. In DNA form, the CDR3 reads TGTGCCAGCAGCTTGTCCGGGGTGGGCTTTTCCTACGAGCAGTACTTC.

The rearrangement uses TRBV19 and TRBJ2-2, with a weak D call TRBD2 (6 bases). This CDR3 contains 15 residues. CDR1 and CDR2 (germline): LNHDA, SQIVND (reference sequence). V was cut by 7 bases and J by 2 bases, with 14 bases left in between. This CDR3 is CASMGREKNTGELFF. CDR3 DNA: TGTGCCAGTATGGGGCGGGAAAAAAACACCGGGGAGCTGTTTTTT.

V is TRBV9 and J is TRBJ2-4; D ambiguous. This CDR3 has 14 residues. Trimming pared 3 bases from V and 1 base from J, leaving 8 bases between. Germline values: CDR1 SGDLS, CDR2 YYNGEE. The CDR3 coding sequence is TGTGCCAGCAGCGGGGCTCAGGCCAAAAACATTCAGTACTTC. Protein sequence: CASSGAQAKNIQYF.

The chain carries TRBV25-1 and TRBJ1-1; D ambiguous. The ends were cut back, 2 bases at V and 2 bases at J, with 15 bases in the middle. The germline V gene has CDR1 MGHDK and CDR2 SYGVNS. This CDR3 spans 16 amino acids. The CDR3, as DNA: TGTGCCAGCAGTGAAGAGGGCCGGAGAGCTAACACTGAAGCTTTCTTT. Amino acid sequence: CASSEEGRRANTEAFF.

The chain couples TRBV7-7 to TRBJ2-5; 9 nucleotides line up with TRBD1. Germline trimming cut 3 bases from V and 7 bases from J; bases unmatched to any gene: 6. Germline CDR1 SSHAT, CDR2 FNYEAQ (reference sequence). CDR3 length: 14 residues. CDR3 in amino acids: CASSFYRGQVTQYF. The CDR3 DNA sequence: TGTGCCAGCAGCTTCTACAGGGGGCAGGTGACCCAGTACTTC.

In nucleotides, the CDR3 is TGTGCCAGCTTGAGCCACAGGTCTAGCACAGATACGCAGTATTTT. Its translation is CASLSHRSSTDTQYF. The chain carries TRBV21-1 and TRBJ2-3; TRBD1 is taken as the D call from the table, unchecked against the DNA. TRBV21-1 is listed as a pseudogene. The CDR3 spans 15 residues.

The rearrangement uses TRBV2 and TRBJ1-1; D remains ambiguous. With 3 bases removed from V and 6 bases from J, the gap between germline ends came to 11 bases. CDR1 is SNHLY, CDR2 FYNNEI, per germline. CDR3 length: 13 residues. In nucleotides, the CDR3 is TGTGCCAGCAGTGACCCCCCCCCGGCTGAAGCTTTCTTT. This gives the protein CASSDPPPAEAFF.

V and J are TRBV14 and TRBJ1-1; D ambiguous. Trimming stripped 4 bases from V and 3 bases from J, with 12 bases between. CDR1 is SGHDN and CDR2 is FVKESK in the germline V gene. The CDR3 spans 14 residues. CDR3 residues: CASSPRSEYTEAFF. CDR3 nucleotides: TGTGCCAGCAGCCCCCGGTCCGAGTACACTGAAGCTTTCTTT.

The chain recombines TRBV6-6 with TRBJ2-1; D perhaps matches TRBD2 (6 bases). Trimming took 4 bases from V and 4 from J, leaving 14 bases between them. Germline V lookup: CDR1 MNHNY, CDR2 SVGAGI (reference sequence). The CDR3 spans 15 residues. Here the CDR3 DNA reads TGTGCCAGCAGTTCACTAGGAGGGACTTACAATGAGCAGTTCTTC. Amino acids: CASSSLGGTYNEQFF.

J is TRBJ2-1 and V is TRBV27; 7 bases are shared with TRBD2. V lost 8 bases and J lost 3; bases outside the gene matches: 7. CDR1 MNHEY and CDR2 SMNVEV come from the germline V gene (reference sequence). This CDR3 is 14 amino acids long. This CDR3 reads CASQGSSGYNEQFF. The CDR3 DNA is TGTGCCAGCCAGGGATCTAGCGGCTACAATGAGCAGTTCTTC.